The source of this TCR beta chain is a study of vaccination effects on CD4 cells after COVID-19. The overall study: ViraFEST expansion of antigen-specific CD4+ T cells with viral peptide pools preceded sequencing. A couple of convalescent pre-vaccine samples were taken 142 and 148 days post-diagnosis.

Only in-frame clones appear in the TCRdb table, and some are missing; sequencing was by immunoSEQ multiplex PCR. Among tens of thousands of clones listed, 70% to 85% were seen once. Note on this clone: Antigen specificity is unknown.

Per germline, CDR1 MNHEY and CDR2 SVGAGI. The CDR3 runs to 13 residues. Between the trimmed V and J ends, which lost 2 bases and 7 bases, there was a span of 11 bases. Cells that had been cultured for 10 days were the source of isolated CD4+ T cells. Study-wide points: In the study, convalescent patients were few, and early post-infection timepoints were absent.

The sequenced sample was CD4+ T cells from PBMCs cultured without peptide, obtained before COVID-19 vaccination. The TCR comes from a human donor who had a prior SARS-CoV-2 infection. V and J are TRBV6-5 and TRBJ1-2, with a tentative D call TRBD1 (6 bases). For the CDR3, the DNA is TGTGCCAGCAGTTACGTCTCAGGGGCTGGCTACACCTTC. Its protein is CASSYVSGAGYTF.